This passage covers 27 T cell receptor beta chains from one sample sequenced in a study of cytomegalovirus exposure and HLA in healthy donors. PCR primers comprised 60 Vbeta and 13 Jbeta primers. This table comes from immunoSEQ multiplex PCR, and its TCRdb copy is limited to in-frame clones, with some not included. The sample contains 100,000 to 150,000 clones, under 12% of which appear only once. The sequenced material came from PBMCs. The receptors derive from a young woman in good health and CMV-seropositive.

This sequence joins TRBV7-9 and TRBJ1-1; no reliable D call. The CDR3 covers 13 residues. Per the germline V gene, CDR1 is SEHNR and CDR2 is FQNEAQ (reference sequence). V was trimmed by 0 bases and J by 10 bases, leaving 12 bases between them. CDR3 nucleotide sequence: TGTGCCAGCAGCTTAGCGTGGGCGGGAACAGCTTTCTTT. This encodes CASSLAWAGTAFF.

The chain couples TRBV6-5 to TRBJ2-7; D is perhaps TRBD1 (6 bases). Germline CDR1 reads MNHEY; CDR2 reads SVGAGI. The CDR3 loop spans 16 amino acids. Trimming shortened V by 4 bases and J by 0 bases, and 16 bases separated the two germline ends. CDR3 DNA sequence: TGTGCCAGCAGTTCTCCCCCATCCAGGGGCTCCTACGAGCAGTACTTC. Protein product: CASSSPPSRGSYEQYF.

This rearrangement joins TRBV5-1 to TRBJ1-5, with 8 bases identical to TRBD1. V lost 4 bases to trimming and J lost 6 bases; unmatched junction nucleotides: 6. Germline V gene lookup returns CDR1 SGHRS and CDR2 YFSETQ. The CDR3 has 14 amino acids. As DNA, the CDR3 is TGCGCCAGCAGCCCCGACAGGGGCAGTCAGCCCCAGCATTTT. Its protein product is CASSPDRGSQPQHF.

This clone was detected only a few times. The chain combines TRBV11-3 with TRBJ2-7, with 7 bases identical to TRBD2. V lost 5 bases and J lost 2; bases outside the gene matches: 9. The CDR3 length is 15 residues. CDR1 SGHNT and CDR2 YENEEA come from the germline V gene. The CDR3 bases are TGTGCCAGCAGCCCCGGCGGGGGTACCACCTACGAGCAGTACTTC. It yields the protein CASSPGGGTTYEQYF.

This clone came up a few times. The V call is TRBV5-6, the J call TRBJ1-4; possibly TRBD1 for D (6 bases). CDR3 length equals 15 residues. The V gene's germline CDR1 is SGHDT and CDR2 YYEEEE. V lost 6 bases, J lost 6 bases, and 18 bases lay in between. Here the CDR3 reads CASTRGGYRDEKLFF. The DNA of the CDR3 is TGTGCCAGCACCAGAGGGGGATATCGGGATGAAAAACTGTTTTTT.

The rearrangement joins TRBV14 to TRBJ2-2; 8 bases align to TRBD1. V lost 3 bases to trimming and J lost 7 bases; unmatched junction nucleotides: 13. The V gene's germline CDR1 is SGHDN and CDR2 FVKESK. The CDR3 runs 17 residues. CDR3 bases: TGTGCCAGCAGCCACCCCGGACAGGGAGCGTTTGGCGGGGAGCTGTTTTTT. Translation gives CASSHPGQGAFGGELFF.

This chain's CDR3 is CASSSQENTEAFF. In DNA, the CDR3 is TGTGCCAGCAGCTCCCAGGAGAACACTGAAGCTTTCTTT. This chain joins TRBV7-3 and TRBJ1-1; D gene uncertain. V was clipped by 4 bases and J by 1 base, with 7 bases between them. CDR1 is SGHTA and CDR2 is FQGTGA in the germline V gene. This CDR3 contains 13 residues.

This clone was picked up a small number of times. The J gene is TRBJ2-1, the V gene TRBV18; no clear D. Trimming removed 4 bases from V and 9 bases from J, with 7 bases in between. This CDR3 is built from 11 residues. CDR1 and CDR2 from the germline V gene are KGHSH and LQKENI. The CDR3 DNA reads TGTGCCAGCTCACTCCTAGGTGAGCAGTTCTTC. This encodes CASSLLGEQFF. Full variable domain (outside the CDR3, taken from reference TRBV18 and TRBJ2-1): NAGVMQNPRHLVRRRGQEARLRCSPMKGHSHVYWYRQLPEEGLKFMVYLQKENIIDESGMPKERFSAEFPKEGPSILRIQQVVRGDSAAYFCASSLLGEQFFGPGTRLTVL.

This clone was counted between two and nine times. The chain couples TRBV4-2 to TRBJ2-3; 8 nucleotides align to TRBD1. The CDR3 is 14 amino acids. Germline lookup yields CDR1 LGHNA and CDR2 YNFKEQ. Unmatched junction bases numbered 4, after V lost 3 bases and J lost 5 bases. The CDR3 coding sequence is TGTGCCAGCAGCCACGACAGGGGAGTAGATACGCAGTATTTT. This sequence encodes CASSHDRGVDTQYF.

This clone was seen more than once but under ten times. The chain combines TRBV4-2 with TRBJ2-1; TRBD2 matches 8 bases. CDR3 length equals 17 residues. Per the germline V gene, CDR1 is LGHNA and CDR2 is YNFKEQ. Germline trimming cut 2 bases from V and 5 bases from J; bases unmatched to any gene: 11. The CDR3 loop reads CASSQTRSGSFDNEQFF. The CDR3 DNA is TGTGCCAGCAGCCAAACTAGAAGCGGGAGTTTCGACAATGAGCAGTTCTTC.

The chain carries TRBV19 and TRBJ2-2; TRBD1 matches at 7 bases. The CDR3 contains 15 residues. Germline CDR1 reads LNHDA; CDR2 reads SQIVND (reference sequence). The J segment lost 5 bases and the V segment lost 9 bases, leaving 12 bases of the junction unmatched. CDR3 sequence (DNA): TGTGCCAGCCTCTTTGACAGGGTGGGAACCGGGGAGCTGTTTTTT. It translates to CASLFDRVGTGELFF.

This clone has only a few counts. The DNA for the CDR3 is TGTGCCAGCAGCCGAACAGGGTTTAGAACCTACAATGAGCAGTTCTTC. As protein: CASSRTGFRTYNEQFF. This chain uses TRBV9 with TRBJ2-1, with TRBD1 as a possible D gene (6 bases). Germline loops: CDR1 SGDLS, CDR2 YYNGEE. The CDR3 has 16 amino acids. Trimming took 4 bases from V and 2 from J, leaving 16 bases between them.

The sample holds a few counts of this clone. The chain links TRBV27 to TRBJ2-5; the D gene is possibly TRBD1 (6 bases). The CDR3 loop spans 14 amino acids. V dropped 6 bases and J dropped 1 base, with 12 bases sitting between them. From germline, CDR1 is MNHEY and CDR2 SMNVEV (reference sequence). The CDR3 protein is CASRAGQLQETQYF. CDR3 in DNA: TGTGCCAGCAGGGCCGGACAGCTCCAAGAGACCCAGTACTTC.

The chain uses TRBV28 and TRBJ1-5; D remains ambiguous. The CDR3 runs 14 residues. Trimming took off 6 bases at V and 0 bases at J, with 9 bases between the two ends. Germline loops: CDR1 MDHEN, CDR2 SYDVKM. CDR3 region: CASRPGDSNQPQHF. CDR3 in DNA: TGTGCCAGCAGACCGGGAGATAGCAATCAGCCCCAGCATTTT.

This clone was recorded a few times. At one end the junction does not follow the germline gene, possibly because of a read error. The V and J genes are TRBV7-7 and TRBJ2-1; TRBD2 matches 15 bases. Germline CDR1 is SSHAT and CDR2 is FNYEAQ (reference sequence). The CDR3 is 15 amino acids. CDR3 amino acids: CASSPGLAGGNEQFF. As DNA, the CDR3 is TGTGCTAGCAGCCCGGGACTAGCGGGAGGCAATGAGCAGTTCTTC.

This clone was detected a few times. The chain combines TRBV10-3 with TRBJ2-2, with 16 bases matching TRBD2. The germline V gene has CDR1 ENHRY and CDR2 SYGVKD. The CDR3 totals 21 residues. V lost 5 bases, J lost 4 bases, and 16 bases stayed unmatched. CDR3 bases: TGTGCCATCAGTCATTTCATACGGGGACTAGCGGGAGGGCGGGGCACCGGGGAGCTGTTTTTT. This sequence encodes CAISHFIRGLAGGRGTGELFF.

This clone was seen only a few times. The V and J genes are TRBV5-6 and TRBJ1-2, with D perhaps matching TRBD1 (6 bases). V lost 2 bases and J lost 5, with 22 bases in between. The CDR3 is 17 amino acids. Germline lookup yields CDR1 SGHDT and CDR2 YYEEEE. The CDR3 here is CASSFPPPTGERYGYTF. DNA for the CDR3: TGTGCCAGCAGCTTCCCGCCTCCGACAGGTGAGAGGTATGGCTACACCTTC.

This clone appeared a few times. The V call is TRBV6-1, the J call TRBJ1-2; D is possibly TRBD1 (6 bases). Germline V gives CDR1 MNHNS, CDR2 SASEGT. The CDR3 loop spans 17 amino acids. Trimming took off 0 bases at V and 4 bases at J, with 18 bases between the two ends. CDR3 nucleotide sequence: TGTGCCAGCAGTGAAGCTAACCGGGGGGGGCTCTTCTATGGCTACACCTTC. The encoded protein is CASSEANRGGLFYGYTF.

This clone was picked up a small number of times. The V gene is TRBV6-5, the J gene TRBJ1-1; 7 bases match TRBD1. The CDR3 covers 14 residues. V lost 6 bases to trimming and J lost 4 bases; unmatched junction nucleotides: 8. Germline-derived CDR1 and CDR2 are MNHEY and SVGAGI. Here the CDR3 DNA reads TGTGCCAGCAGGAGGTCCGGGACAGCCACTGAAGCTTTCTTT. Its translation is CASRRSGTATEAFF.

The chain employs TRBV2 and TRBJ1-4; a weak D match, TRBD1 (6 bases). This CDR3 contains 13 residues. The germline CDR1 and CDR2 sequences are SNHLY and FYNNEI. Trimming cost V 8 bases and J 8 bases, with 15 bases left between them. CDR3 sequence: CASSNRAGEKLFF. In DNA form, the CDR3 reads TGTGCCAGCTCCAACAGGGCTGGGGAAAAACTGTTTTTT.

The rearrangement uses TRBV6-1 and TRBJ2-5; TRBD2 aligns across 9 bases. This CDR3 contains 17 residues. V lost 0 bases to trimming and J lost 5 bases; unmatched junction nucleotides: 10. The germline gives CDR1 MNHNS, CDR2 SASEGT. The CDR3 reads CASSEAYLAGAWETQYF. CDR3 in DNA: TGTGCCAGCAGTGAAGCATATTTAGCGGGAGCCTGGGAGACCCAGTACTTC.

This clone was observed a handful of times. The V and J genes are TRBV4-1 and TRBJ1-1; TRBD1 aligns across 10 bases. Trimming took 4 bases from V and 3 from J; bases not matched to a gene: 17. This CDR3 comprises 19 residues. Germline values: CDR1 MGHRA, CDR2 YSYEKL. The DNA of the CDR3 is TGCGCCAGCAGCCCGCGTAGGGGGACAGGGGAACCTAGGGACACTGAAGCTTTCTTT. Its protein product is CASSPRRGTGEPRDTEAFF.

Only one count was recorded for this clone. J is TRBJ2-7 and V is TRBV27; 11 bases align to TRBD2. The junction had 9 bases not matched to a gene; V was cut back by 8 bases and J by 6 bases. Germline CDR1 and CDR2: MNHEY and SMNVEV (reference sequence). CDR3 length equals 14 residues. The CDR3 nucleotides are TGTGCCAGCGCCTTAGCGGGAGGGGGGACCGAGCAGTACTTC. It encodes CASALAGGGTEQYF.

The V call is TRBV5-4, the J call TRBJ2-7; D may be TRBD1 (6 bases). Germline V lookup: CDR1 SGHNT, CDR2 YYREEE (reference sequence). V dropped 3 bases and J dropped 11 bases, with 15 bases sitting between them. The CDR3 is 12 amino acids. As DNA, the CDR3 is TGTGCCAGCAGCTCCGAGACAGGTTCGAAGTACTTC. Protein sequence: CASSSETGSKYF.

This clone turned up a few times. The chain uses TRBV7-9 and TRBJ1-1; weak D call: TRBD1 (5 bases). The CDR3 has 14 amino acids. CDR1 is SEHNR, CDR2 FQNEAQ, per germline (reference sequence). Trimming left V 1 base short and J 4 bases short, with 10 bases between. The CDR3 sequence: CASSLGGVPTEAFF. The CDR3 coding sequence is TGTGCCAGCAGCTTAGGGGGGGTGCCCACTGAAGCTTTCTTT.

V usage is TRBV2 and J usage is TRBJ1-4, with D hard to call. In germline, CDR1 is SNHLY, CDR2 FYNNEI. Trimming shortened V by 1 base and J by 8 bases, and 14 bases separated the two germline ends. The CDR3 runs 15 residues. CDR3 sequence: CASSEGGIRVEKLFF. The CDR3, as DNA: TGTGCCAGCAGTGAAGGAGGGATTCGGGTGGAAAAACTGTTTTTT.

The rearrangement uses TRBV6-1 and TRBJ2-7; tentative D call: TRBD1 (5 bases). V shed 8 bases and J shed 6 bases, with 8 bases lying between them. The CDR3 loop spans 10 amino acids. Germline V CDR1 and CDR2: MNHNS, SASEGT. The CDR3 coding sequence is TGTGCCAGCGCCCAGGGCGAGCAGTACTTC. It translates to CASAQGEQYF.